This T cell receptor (beta chain) was retrieved from a study of human T cells and chemical hapten exposure. Study-wide background: Small differences in pooled library volume mainly drove the variation in TCR yields per sample.

Time point reported: healthy volunteer bleed at 6 weeks. Before extraction, the whole blood was not fractionated, and total RNA was taken from it. TCRdb re-derived calls from the RACE reads in MiXCR, one entry per CDR3 protein. The sample includes about 77,000 distinct CDR3 sequences, about 9.2% seen only once; the top ten take about 1.7%. The receptor comes from a female donor in good health. Some clones in this sample may be carry-over from other donors' samples. The specimen was whole blood.

CDR3 residues: CASSPRAGATRPNQPQHF. CDR3 bases: TGTGCCAGCAGTCCCAGGGCAGGGGCCACCAGACCAAATCAGCCCCAGCATTTT. The chain has TRBV6-2 or TRBV6-3 and TRBJ1-5; D is possibly TRBD1 (6 bases). The length of the CDR3 is 18 residues. Trimming took off 5 bases at V and 4 bases at J, with 24 bases between the two ends. Germline values: CDR1 MNHEY, CDR2 SVGEGT.